The clone carrying this T cell receptor (beta chain) appeared many times. These data originate in a study of human T cells and chemical hapten exposure. Whole-study context: Throughout a study of 20 to 25 weeks, patients underwent weekly scalp administration of diphenylcyclopropenone doses.

Losses at the gene ends were 3 bases for V and 5 bases for J; bases not matched to a gene: 6. The CDR3 runs 15 residues. Germline V gene sequence: CDR1 LNHDA, CDR2 SQIVND (reference sequence). Time point: patch test 1, 2 weeks after DPC sensitization. Described treatment: therapeutic diphenylcyclopropenone sensitization with weekly scalp DPC. Blood sampling preceded each patch test application. In the library, unique molecular identifiers were attached to individual cDNA molecules. A single record per CDR3 protein comes from TCRdb applying MiXCR to the RACE reads. The sample contains fewer than 500,000 distinct CDR3 sequences, nearly 5% of which appear only once.

The source was whole blood, collected in connection with sensitization to the hapten diphenylcyclopropenone (DPC). This TCR came from a woman aged 50 to 60 with alopecia areata. Some clones in this sample may be carry-over from other donors' samples. The chain carries TRBV19 and TRBJ2-1, with TRBD1 matching 8 bases. CDR3: CASSIQGAPNNEQFF. Written as DNA, the CDR3 is TGTGCCAGTAGTATTCAGGGGGCGCCGAACAATGAGCAGTTCTTC. The complete variable domain, with remaining parts taken from reference TRBV19 and TRBJ2-1, reads DGGITQSPKYLFRKEGQNVTLSCEQNLNHDAMYWYRQDPGQGLRLIYYSQIVNDFQKGDIAEGYSVSREKKESFPLTVTSAQKNPTAFYLCASSIQGAPNNEQFFGPGTRLTVL.